The 19 T cell receptor beta chains below all came from one sample that was sequenced in a study of identical twins. TCRdb reprocessed the 5' RACE reads via MiXCR and lists one record per CDR3 protein. This sample has about 390,000 distinct CDR3 sequences, with around 9% found just once. The sequenced material came from naive T cells sorted from blood. The receptors derive from a woman between 50 and 59 years old in good health.

The rearrangement uses TRBV12-3 or TRBV12-4 and TRBJ2-1; 8 bases align to TRBD2. This CDR3 contains 15 residues. J lost 10 bases, V lost 8 bases, and 16 bases had no gene match. CDR3 bases: TGTGCCAGCGCAGCGGGGGTAGCGTTCCCAGAAGAGCAGTTCTTC. Translating it yields CASAAGVAFPEEQFF.

This clonotype was picked up a small number of times. V is TRBV12-5 and J is TRBJ1-2; TRBD1 is a possible D gene (6 bases). Per the germline V gene, CDR1 is LGHNT and CDR2 is FRNRAP. V lost 1 base to trimming and J lost 8 bases, with 11 bases between them. CDR3 length: 13 residues. CDR3 sequence: CASGLAPDSGYTF. Here the CDR3 DNA reads TGTGCTAGTGGTTTGGCACCGGACAGCGGCTACACCTTC.

This clonotype was seen a few times. This rearrangement joins TRBV20-1 to TRBJ1-2, with D unresolved. Germline CDR1 is DFQATT and CDR2 is SNEGSKA (reference sequence). The V end was cut by 5 bases, the J end by 5 bases, with 12 bases between. The CDR3 consists of 12 residues. The CDR3 loop is CSAADTRYGYTF. As DNA, the CDR3 is TGCAGTGCTGCAGACACTCGATATGGCTACACCTTC.

This clonotype showed up many times. The chain carries TRBV4-2 and TRBJ2-3; unclear D gene. There are 12 residues in the CDR3. V dropped 1 base and J dropped 3 bases, with 2 bases sitting between them. Germline lookup yields CDR1 LGHNA and CDR2 YNFKEQ. CDR3 residues: CASSQATDTQYF. DNA of the CDR3: TGTGCCAGCAGCCAAGCGACAGATACGCAGTATTTT.

This clonotype was observed many times. This rearrangement joins TRBV7-7 to TRBJ2-1, with D tentatively TRBD2 (5 bases). The CDR3 has 17 residues. Trimming left V 5 bases short and J 0 bases short, with 17 bases between. The germline CDR1 and CDR2 sequences are SSHAT and FNYEAQ (reference sequence). CDR3 loop: CASSPIGLPASYNEQFF. The CDR3 coding sequence is TGTGCCAGCAGCCCCATAGGACTTCCCGCCTCCTACAATGAGCAGTTCTTC.

In this sample, this clonotype turned up a few times. The gene calls are TRBV7-9 and TRBJ2-2; D might be TRBD1 or TRBD2, each matching 5 bases. From germline, CDR1 is SEHNR and CDR2 FQNEAQ (reference sequence). This CDR3 is 19 amino acids long. With 10 bases removed from V and 1 base from J, the gap between germline ends came to 28 bases. The CDR3 sequence is CAIGLRDHPGTLNTGELFF. The CDR3 coding sequence is TGTGCCATCGGCCTTAGGGACCATCCGGGGACCCTGAACACCGGGGAGCTGTTTTTT.

The chain links TRBV2 to TRBJ2-2, with D perhaps given as TRBD1 or TRBD2 (5 bases each). The CDR3 loop spans 14 amino acids. The ends were cut back, 6 bases at V and 1 base at J, with 9 bases in the middle. CDR1 is SNHLY and CDR2 is FYNNEI in the germline V gene. DNA of the CDR3: TGTGCCAGCAGGGGGACGGAGAACACCGGGGAGCTGTTTTTT. Translating it yields CASRGTENTGELFF.

This clonotype appeared a single time. The chain combines TRBV7-9 with TRBJ2-7, with D perhaps given as TRBD1 or TRBD2 (5 bases each). The V and J ends lost 5 bases and 4 bases respectively, with 15 bases between them. The length of the CDR3 is 14 residues. CDR1 and CDR2 from the germline V gene are SEHNR and FQNEAQ (reference sequence). The CDR3 nucleotides are TGTGCCAGCAGCCTGACCGAGGGGTGGTACGAGCAGTACTTC. Translating it yields CASSLTEGWYEQYF. The whole variable domain, filled in from reference TRBV7-9 and TRBJ2-7, reads DTGVSQNPRHKITKRGQNVTFRCDPISEHNRLYWYRQTLGQGPEFLTYFQNEAQLEKSRLLSDRFSAERPKGSFSTLEIQRTEQGDSAMYLCASSLTEGWYEQYFGPGTRLTVT.

V gene TRBV20-1 combines with J gene TRBJ1-1, with D uncertain. V was shortened by 0 bases and J by 5 bases, with 13 bases between the two germline ends. Germline assignment: CDR1 DFQATT and CDR2 SNEGSKA (reference sequence). This CDR3 spans 14 amino acids. CDR3 DNA: TGCAGTGCTAGAGATTGGCGGGGTGGAACTGAAGCTTTCTTT. Its protein is CSARDWRGGTEAFF.

V and J are TRBV18 and TRBJ1-2; the match to TRBD1 covers 8 bases. V was pared by 2 bases and J by 6 bases, with 8 bases of the junction left unmatched. Germline CDR1 KGHSH, CDR2 LQKENI. This CDR3 comprises 15 residues. The CDR3, as DNA: TGTGCCAGCTCACCAGCAGGGGGCCCCTCTGATGGCTACACCTTC. Translation gives CASSPAGGPSDGYTF.

This clonotype occurred a few times. V gene TRBV29-1 combines with J gene TRBJ2-3; D may match TRBD1 or TRBD2 (5 bases each). This CDR3 is 13 amino acids long. Per germline, CDR1 SQVTM and CDR2 ANQGSEA. V dropped 5 bases and J dropped 6 bases, with 15 bases sitting between them. As DNA, the CDR3 is TGCAGCGTTACCGGGACCTCGTCCGATACGCAGTATTTT. This encodes CSVTGTSSDTQYF.

This clonotype was found many times. The chain has TRBV29-1 and TRBJ2-1; D is perhaps TRBD1 (6 bases). CDR1 and CDR2 from the germline V gene are SQVTM and ANQGSEA. V was shortened by 4 bases and J by 2 bases, with 18 bases between the two germline ends. The CDR3 extends over 16 amino acids. Written as DNA, the CDR3 is TGCAGCGTTGCCCCTTCCCCAGGGGTGGCCTACAATGAGCAGTTCTTC. Residues: CSVAPSPGVAYNEQFF.

This clonotype was recorded many times. The CDR3 DNA is TGTGCCAGCAGCTTCGGGACAGAGAATGAAAAACTGTTTTTT. Amino acids: CASSFGTENEKLFF. The chain links TRBV5-6 to TRBJ1-4; 7 bases agree with TRBD1. The V segment lost 2 bases and the J segment 5 bases; nucleotides outside the gene matches: 3. This CDR3 is 14 amino acids long. Per the germline V gene, CDR1 is SGHDT and CDR2 is YYEEEE. The full variable domain, with the rest looked up from reference TRBV5-6 and TRBJ1-4, is DAGVTQSPTHLIKTRGQQVTLRCSPKSGHDTVSWYQQALGQGPQFIFQYYEEEERQRGNFPDRFSGHQFPNYSSELNVNALLLGDSALYLCASSFGTENEKLFFGSGTQLSVL.

This clonotype appeared a few times. The rearrangement uses TRBV24-1 and TRBJ1-1; 7 nucleotides agree with TRBD1. After removal of 3 bases from V and 3 bases from J, the junction contained 9 bases not matched to a gene. Germline V gene sequence: CDR1 KGHDR, CDR2 SFDVKD. This CDR3 is 16 amino acids long. The CDR3 nucleotides read TGTGCCACCAGTGATAACAGGGGACCTTGGGACACTGAAGCTTTCTTT. It codes for CATSDNRGPWDTEAFF.

V usage is TRBV15 and J usage is TRBJ2-3; possible D gene TRBD1, 5 bases. V was shortened by 8 bases and J by 2 bases, with 11 bases between the two germline ends. This CDR3 spans 13 amino acids. In germline, CDR1 is LNHNV, CDR2 YYDKDF (reference sequence). CDR3 bases: TGTGCCACCTGTTTTGGGGCCACAGATACGCAGTATTTT. It yields the protein CATCFGATDTQYF. The full variable domain, with the rest looked up from reference TRBV15 and TRBJ2-3, is DAMVIQNPRYQVTQFGKPVTLSCSQTLNHNVMYWYQQKSSQAPKLLFHYYDKDFNNEADTPDNFQSRRPNTSFCFLDIRSPGLGDTAMYLCATCFGATDTQYFGPGTRLTVL.

The chain has TRBV9 and TRBJ2-3; D may correspond to TRBD1 or TRBD2 (5 bases each). The V end was cut by 4 bases, the J end by 0 bases, with 15 bases between. CDR1 is SGDLS and CDR2 is YYNGEE in the germline V gene. This CDR3 is 16 amino acids long. The chain's CDR3 is CASSIRGVRSTDTQYF. The CDR3 DNA reads TGTGCCAGCAGCATCCGAGGGGTGCGGAGCACAGATACGCAGTATTTT. Full variable domain (missing parts from reference TRBV9 and TRBJ2-3): DSGVTQTPKHLITATGQRVTLRCSPRSGDLSVYWYQQSLDQGLQFLIQYYNGEERAKGNILERFSAQQFPDLHSELNLSSLELGDSALYFCASSIRGVRSTDTQYFGPGTRLTVL.

This clonotype was counted between two and nine times. The rearrangement links TRBV7-9 to TRBJ2-1; 7 bases fit TRBD2. The germline CDR1 and CDR2 sequences are SEHNR and FQNEAQ (reference sequence). The CDR3 is 15 residues long. V lost 10 bases and J lost 0; bases outside the gene matches: 9. This CDR3 is CAIPSRLASYNEQFF. CDR3 nucleotide sequence: TGTGCCATCCCATCCCGACTAGCCTCCTACAATGAGCAGTTCTTC. Full variable domain (outside the CDR3, taken from reference TRBV7-9 and TRBJ2-1): DTGVSQNPRHKITKRGQNVTFRCDPISEHNRLYWYRQTLGQGPEFLTYFQNEAQLEKSRLLSDRFSAERPKGSFSTLEIQRTEQGDSAMYLCAIPSRLASYNEQFFGPGTRLTVL.

This clonotype was seen a few times. The chain employs TRBV7-9 and TRBJ2-2, with 9 positions matching TRBD1. The junction had 3 bases not matched to a gene; V was cut back by 9 bases and J by 4 bases. Looked up from germline, CDR1 is SEHNR and CDR2 is FQNEAQ (reference sequence). The length of the CDR3 is 13 residues. CDR3 residues: CASGQGITGELFF. The CDR3 DNA is TGTGCCAGTGGACAGGGGATCACCGGGGAGCTGTTTTTT.

The chain joins TRBV25-1 to TRBJ2-3, with D unclear. The V end was cut by 6 bases, the J end by 2 bases, with 9 bases between. This CDR3 is 13 amino acids long. CDR1 is MGHDK and CDR2 is SYGVNS in the germline V gene. CDR3 bases: TGTGCCAGCAGGACATTTATCACAGATACGCAGTATTTT. Translated, it gives CASRTFITDTQYF.